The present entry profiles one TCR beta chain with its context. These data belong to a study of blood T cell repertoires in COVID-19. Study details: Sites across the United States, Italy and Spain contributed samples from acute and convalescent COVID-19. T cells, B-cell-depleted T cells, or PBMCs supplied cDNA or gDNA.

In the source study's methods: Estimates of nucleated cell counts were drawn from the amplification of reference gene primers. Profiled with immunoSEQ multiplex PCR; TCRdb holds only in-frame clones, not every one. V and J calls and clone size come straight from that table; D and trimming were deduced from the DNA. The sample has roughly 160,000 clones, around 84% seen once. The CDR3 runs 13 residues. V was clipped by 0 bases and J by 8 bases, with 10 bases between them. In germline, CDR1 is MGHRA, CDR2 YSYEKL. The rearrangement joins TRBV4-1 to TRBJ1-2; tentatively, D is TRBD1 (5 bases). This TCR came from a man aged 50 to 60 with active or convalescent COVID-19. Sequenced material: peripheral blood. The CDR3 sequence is CASSQDRAGGYTF. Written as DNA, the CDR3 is TGCGCCAGCAGCCAAGACAGGGCGGGGGGCTACACCTTC.